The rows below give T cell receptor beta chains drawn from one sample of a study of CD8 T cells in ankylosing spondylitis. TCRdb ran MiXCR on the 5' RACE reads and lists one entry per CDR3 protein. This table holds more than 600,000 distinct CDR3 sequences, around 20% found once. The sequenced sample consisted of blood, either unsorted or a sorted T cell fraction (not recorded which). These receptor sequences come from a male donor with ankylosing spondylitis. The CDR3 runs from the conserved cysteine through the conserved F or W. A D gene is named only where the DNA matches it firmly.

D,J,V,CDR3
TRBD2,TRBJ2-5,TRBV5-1,CASSLAGGVDQYF
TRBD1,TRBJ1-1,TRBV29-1,CSVPRTGLDTEAFF
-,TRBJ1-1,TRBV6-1,CASSEVRTGMNTEAFF
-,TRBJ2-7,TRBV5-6,CASSLRAGWSYEQYF
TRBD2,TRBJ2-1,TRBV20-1,CSASGRSDEQFF
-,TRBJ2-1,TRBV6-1,CASRRGNAEYNEQFF
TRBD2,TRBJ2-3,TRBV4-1,CASSQPLAGVVTDTQYF
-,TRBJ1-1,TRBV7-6,CASSLAGYPVTEAFF
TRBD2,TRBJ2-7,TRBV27,CASSLSGGQMYYEQYF
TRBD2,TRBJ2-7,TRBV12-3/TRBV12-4,CASSLRRGGDEQYF
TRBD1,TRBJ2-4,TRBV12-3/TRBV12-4,CASNKDRGDIQYF
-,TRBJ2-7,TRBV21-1,CASSKLTGSSYEQYF
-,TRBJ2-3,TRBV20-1,CSARDVTGDITQYF
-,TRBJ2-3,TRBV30,CAWSLGLGTQYF
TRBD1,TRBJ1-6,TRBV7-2,CASSPRTGLNHNSPLHF
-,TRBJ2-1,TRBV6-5,CASSYSTDVAGYEQFF
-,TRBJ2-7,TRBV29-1,CSVVGHLYEQYF
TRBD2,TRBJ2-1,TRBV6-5,CASSYSTSPSSYNEQFF
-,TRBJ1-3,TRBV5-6,CASSLGGEKNTIYF
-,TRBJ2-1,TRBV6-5,CASSYKLEQFF
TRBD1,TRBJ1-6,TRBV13,CASSEGQRYNSPLHF
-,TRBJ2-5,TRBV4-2,CASSQERRAEETQYF
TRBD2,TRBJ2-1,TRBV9,CASSVNSGTYNEQFF
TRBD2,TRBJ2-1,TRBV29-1,CSVVVRTSGAYNEQFF
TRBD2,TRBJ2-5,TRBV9,CASSAGLAGGPGKGETQYF
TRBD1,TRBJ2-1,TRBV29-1,CSGTGTGFSYNEQFF
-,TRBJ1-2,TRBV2,CASERDGYTF
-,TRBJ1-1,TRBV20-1,CSARPLGGVFLGGTEAFF
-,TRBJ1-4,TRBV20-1,CSARDRGGYAEKLFF
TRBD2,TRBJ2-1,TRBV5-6,CASSLLNLAGGRDEQFF
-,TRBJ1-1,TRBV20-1,CSASQPIEAFF
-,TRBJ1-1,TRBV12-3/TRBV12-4,CASSLSSGTEAFF
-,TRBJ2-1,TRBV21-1,CASISQGPINEQFF
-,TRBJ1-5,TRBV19,CASSSQVNQPQHF
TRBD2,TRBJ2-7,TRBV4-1,CASSQTQAGGRQEQYF
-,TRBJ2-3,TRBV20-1,CSASPGADTQYF
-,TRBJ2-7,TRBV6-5,CASSYPWDRYEQYF
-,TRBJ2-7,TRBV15,CATSIPPTYEQYF
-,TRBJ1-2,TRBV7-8,CASSTSDGYGYTF
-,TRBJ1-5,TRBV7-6,CASSSDPYNQPQHF
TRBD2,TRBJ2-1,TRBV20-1,CSAPRPPTSGPSYNEQFF
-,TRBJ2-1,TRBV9,CASSVRRDLLRDEQFF
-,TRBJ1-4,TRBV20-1,CSATDSSIEKLFF
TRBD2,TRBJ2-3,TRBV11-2,CASSPGLAGANAHPDTQYF
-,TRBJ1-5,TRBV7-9,CASSLVGSQPQHF
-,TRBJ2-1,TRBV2,CASSESGGTLYNEQFF
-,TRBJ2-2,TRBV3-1,CASSQLATTGELFF
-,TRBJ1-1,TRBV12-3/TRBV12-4,CASSHGRVTEAFF
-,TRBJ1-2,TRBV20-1,CSARDHGRLYGYTF
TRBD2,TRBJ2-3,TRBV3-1,CASSQVAGATGTQYF
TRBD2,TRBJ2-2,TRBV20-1,CSARMGGTGELFF
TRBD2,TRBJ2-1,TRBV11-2,CASSLDGPLAGEYNEQFF
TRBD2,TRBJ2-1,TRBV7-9,CASSLMVAGSYNEQFF
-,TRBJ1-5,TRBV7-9,CASSRGGDPSNQPQHF
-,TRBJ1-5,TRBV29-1,CSVGAKSNQPQHF